This T cell receptor (beta chain) was identified during a study of shared clonotypes between healthy human individuals. This table comes from immunoSEQ multiplex PCR, and its TCRdb copy is limited to in-frame clones, with some not included. The sample includes about 600,000 clones, nearly 97% of them seen just once. CD8 cells regarded as naive lacked CD45RO, were positively chosen for CCR7, and omitted terminally differentiated effector memory CD45RA+ cells. Germline CDR1 is SNHLY and CDR2 is FYNNEI. CDR3 length: 13 residues. V was pared by 3 bases and J by 6 bases, with 12 bases between. Sample: naive CD8+ T cells sorted from blood. The TCR was taken from a woman in her twenties or thirties in good health. The chain has TRBV2 and TRBJ2-7; tentatively, D is TRBD2 (6 bases). CDR3 sequence reads: CASSEFGGSEQYF. CDR3 sequence (DNA): TGTGCCAGCAGTGAGTTTGGGGGGAGCGAGCAGTACTTC.